Listed below are T cell receptor beta chains from one sample, sequenced in a study of blood T cells in healthy people across ages. Each CDR3 protein gets one entry after TCRdb re-called the 5' RACE reads with MiXCR. The sample contains roughly 1 million distinct CDR3 sequences, about 25% of which appear only once. The same sample was also studied in work on T cells of mothers and their children.

Sequencing input: blood. Receptor source: a girl aged 2-10 years in good health. The CDR3 runs from the conserved cysteine through the conserved F or W. Fields, in order: V gene, CDR3 length, J gene, CDR3 protein.

>TRBV28|16|TRBJ1-2
CASRAPIGRGDYGYTF
>TRBV27|14|NA
CASTGTGRGETQYF
>TRBV19|16|TRBJ2-1
CASSIEGGGSYNEQFF
>TRBV9|12|TRBJ2-7
CASSSIDGRQYF
>TRBV9|15|TRBJ1-1
CASSVTEGMFTEAFF
>TRBV5-1|15|TRBJ2-5
CASSWEDVTQETQYF
>TRBV11-2|14|TRBJ2-7
CASSLDPSGNEQYF
>TRBV2|18|TRBJ1-2
CASNKLQGLKEVDYGYTF
>TRBV6-2/TRBV6-3|15|NA
CASFRNLGQIYEQYF
>TRBV20-1|13|TRBJ2-5
CSAGPGMVETQYF
>TRBV6-6|16|TRBJ1-4
CASSYDWEPTNEKLFF
>TRBV7-9|16|TRBJ2-7
CASSLDGVQGRYEQYF
>TRBV12-3/TRBV12-4|13|TRBJ1-4
CASSLYLNEKLFF
>TRBV11-2|15|TRBJ2-6
CASSLGLSGANILTF
>TRBV20-1|15|TRBJ2-3
CSAFGQQPGADTQYF
>TRBV3-1|13|TRBJ2-7
CASSQRGFYEQYF
>TRBV7-6|16|TRBJ2-3
CASSLEAGGLADTQYF
>TRBV7-8|15|TRBJ2-7
CASSLPAGNSYEQYF
>TRBV20-1|16|NA
CSATTGRATQSGEQFF
>TRBV7-2|12|NA
CASSLDYYEQYF
>TRBV7-2|15|NA
CASSSEGGGHYEQYF
>TRBV11-2|12|NA
CASSLAYDEQYF
>TRBV12-3/TRBV12-4|12|TRBJ2-2
CASSLYPEGLFF
>TRBV5-5|16|TRBJ2-3
CASTALRSGVGWTQYF
>TRBV5-1|15|TRBJ2-5
CASSLASGWQETQYF
>TRBV5-1|13|TRBJ1-2
CASSRQGAGGYTF
>TRBV6-6|15|TRBJ1-1
CASLGGGGKGIEAFF
>TRBV7-2|19|TRBJ1-1
CASSRGGYRDRGRNTEAFF